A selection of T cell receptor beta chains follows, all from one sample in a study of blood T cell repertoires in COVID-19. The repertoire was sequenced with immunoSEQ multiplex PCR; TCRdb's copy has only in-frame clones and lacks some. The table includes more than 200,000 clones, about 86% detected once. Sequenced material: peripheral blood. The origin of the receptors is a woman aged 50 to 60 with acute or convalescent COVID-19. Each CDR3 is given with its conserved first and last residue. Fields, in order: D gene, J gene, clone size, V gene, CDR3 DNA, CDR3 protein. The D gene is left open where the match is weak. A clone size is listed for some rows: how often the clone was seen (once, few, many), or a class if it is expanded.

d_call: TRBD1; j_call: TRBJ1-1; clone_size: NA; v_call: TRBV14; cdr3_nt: TGTGCCAGCAGCCATGGGACAGGGGGAATGAACACTGAAGCTTTCTTT; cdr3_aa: CASSHGTGGMNTEAFF
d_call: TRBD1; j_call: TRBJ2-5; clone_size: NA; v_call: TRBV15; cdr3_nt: TGTGCCACCAGCAGAGGGGACAGGGGGGCGAGGGTTCAAGAGACCCAGTACTTC; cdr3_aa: CATSRGDRGARVQETQYF
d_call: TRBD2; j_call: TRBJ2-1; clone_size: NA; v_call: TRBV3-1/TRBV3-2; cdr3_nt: TGTGCCAGCAGTCTCGGGCGGGGGTCTTACAATGAGCAGTTCTTC; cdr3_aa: CASSLGRGSYNEQFF
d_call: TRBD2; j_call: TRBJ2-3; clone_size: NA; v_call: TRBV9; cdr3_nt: TGTGCCAGCAGCCCCGGGACTAGCGGATACACAGATACGCAGTATTTT; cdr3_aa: CASSPGTSGYTDTQYF
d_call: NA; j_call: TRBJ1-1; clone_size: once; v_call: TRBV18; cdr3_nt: TGTGCCAGCTCATCTCGGGGGGAGAACACTGAAGCTTTCTTT; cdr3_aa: CASSSRGENTEAFF
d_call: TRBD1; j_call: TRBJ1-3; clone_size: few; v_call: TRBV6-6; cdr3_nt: TGTGCCAGCAGTTACTCGAGACAGGGGTCCGGAAACACCATATATTTT; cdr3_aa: CASSYSRQGSGNTIYF
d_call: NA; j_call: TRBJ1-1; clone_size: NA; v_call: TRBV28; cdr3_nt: TGTGCCAGCAGTTCGTTCGGGGAGGCTAACACTGAAGCTTTCTTT; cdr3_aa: CASSSFGEANTEAFF
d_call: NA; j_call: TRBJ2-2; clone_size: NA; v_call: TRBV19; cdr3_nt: TGTGCCAGTAGGACAACGAACACCGGGGAGCTGTTTTTT; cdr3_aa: CASRTTNTGELFF
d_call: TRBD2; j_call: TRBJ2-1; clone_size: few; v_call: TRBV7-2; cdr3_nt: TGTGCCAGCAGCTTAGTGCGACTAGCGGTATACAATGAGCAGTTCTTC; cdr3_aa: CASSLVRLAVYNEQFF
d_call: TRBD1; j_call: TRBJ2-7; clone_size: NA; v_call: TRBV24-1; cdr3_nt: TGTGCCACCAGTGACCCTCGGACAGGGGGAGCCTACGAGCAGTACTTC; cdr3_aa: CATSDPRTGGAYEQYF
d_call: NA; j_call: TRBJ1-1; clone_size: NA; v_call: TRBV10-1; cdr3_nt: TGCGCCAGCAGTCCGTCCCTTGTGAACACTGAAGCTTTCTTT; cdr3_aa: CASSPSLVNTEAFF
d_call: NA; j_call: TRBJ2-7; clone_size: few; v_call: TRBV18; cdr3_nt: TGTGCCAGCTCCCGACAGGTCCGATCCTACGAGCAGTACTTC; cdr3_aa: CASSRQVRSYEQYF
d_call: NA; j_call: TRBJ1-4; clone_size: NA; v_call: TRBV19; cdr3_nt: TGTGCCAGTAGTATTACGGGGAGGGGTGAAAAACTGTTTTTT; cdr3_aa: CASSITGRGEKLFF
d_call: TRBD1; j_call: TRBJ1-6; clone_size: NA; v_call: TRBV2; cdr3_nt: TGTGCCAGCAGTGGGGACAGCTATAATTCACCCCTCCACTTT; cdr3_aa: CASSGDSYNSPLHF
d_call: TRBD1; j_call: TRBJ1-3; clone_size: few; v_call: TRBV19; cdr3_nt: TGTGCCAGTAGTAGACTGGACAGGGAACACTCTGGAAACACCATATATTTT; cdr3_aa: CASSRLDREHSGNTIYF
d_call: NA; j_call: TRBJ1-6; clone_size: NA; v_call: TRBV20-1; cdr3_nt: TGCAGTGCTCTTAACAGTTCACCCCTCCACTTT; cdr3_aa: CSALNSSPLHF
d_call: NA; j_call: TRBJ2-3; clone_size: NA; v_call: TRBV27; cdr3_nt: TGTGCCAGCAGTTTACACTTTAGCACAGATACGCAGTATTTT; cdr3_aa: CASSLHFSTDTQYF
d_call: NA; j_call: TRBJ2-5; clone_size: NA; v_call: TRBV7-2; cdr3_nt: TGTGCCAGCAGCTTAGTGTCAGAAGAGACCCAGTACTTC; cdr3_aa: CASSLVSEETQYF
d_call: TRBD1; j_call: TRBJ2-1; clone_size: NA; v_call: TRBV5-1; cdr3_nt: TGCGCCAGCGTATCCGGGACAGGCATCTTCGAGCAGTTCTTC; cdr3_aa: CASVSGTGIFEQFF
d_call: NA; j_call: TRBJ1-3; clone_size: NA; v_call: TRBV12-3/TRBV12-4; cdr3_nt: TGTGCCAGCAGCCGGACAGCCGGAAACACCATATATTTT; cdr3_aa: CASSRTAGNTIYF
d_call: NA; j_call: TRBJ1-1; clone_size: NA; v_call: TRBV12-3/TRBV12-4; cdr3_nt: TGTGCCAGCAGCTTACAGGGGAACACTGAAGCTTTCTTT; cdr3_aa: CASSLQGNTEAFF
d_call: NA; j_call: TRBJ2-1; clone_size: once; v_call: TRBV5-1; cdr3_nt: TGCGCCAGCAGCTTGAGGGGGGGCTACTACAATGAGCAGTTCTTC; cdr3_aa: CASSLRGGYYNEQFF
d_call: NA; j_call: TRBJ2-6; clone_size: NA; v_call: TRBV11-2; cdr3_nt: TGTGCCAGCAAAGCGGTTTTCTCTGGGGCCAACGTCCTGACTTTC; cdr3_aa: CASKAVFSGANVLTF
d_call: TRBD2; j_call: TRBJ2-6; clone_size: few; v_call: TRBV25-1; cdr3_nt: TGTGCCAGCAGTCGGGGGGGCTCTGGGGCCAACGTCCTGACTTTC; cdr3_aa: CASSRGGSGANVLTF
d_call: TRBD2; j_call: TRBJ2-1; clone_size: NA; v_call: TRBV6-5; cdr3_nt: TGTGCCACCGGACTAGCGGCTTACAATGAGCAGTTCTTC; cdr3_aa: CATGLAAYNEQFF
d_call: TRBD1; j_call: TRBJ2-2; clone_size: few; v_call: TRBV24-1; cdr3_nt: TGTGCCACCAACTCCGGGACAGGGGCTTCCGGGGAGCTGTTTTTT; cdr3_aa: CATNSGTGASGELFF
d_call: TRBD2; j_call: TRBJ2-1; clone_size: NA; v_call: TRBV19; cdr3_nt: TGTGCCAGTAGTATAGATCCGGGGGAGGGCTATCTTTTGTTCGCCTACAATGAGCAGTTCTTC; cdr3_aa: CASSIDPGEGYLLFAYNEQFF
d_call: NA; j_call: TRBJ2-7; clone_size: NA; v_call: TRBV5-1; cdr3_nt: TGCGCCAGCAGCTTGTCGGCTAGCTCCAACACGGCCTACGAGCAGTACTTC; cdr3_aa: CASSLSASSNTAYEQYF
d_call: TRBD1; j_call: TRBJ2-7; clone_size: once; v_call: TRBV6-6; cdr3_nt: TGTGCCAGCAGTTACCTAGGGACAGGTGGAGCCGAGCAGTACTTC; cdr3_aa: CASSYLGTGGAEQYF
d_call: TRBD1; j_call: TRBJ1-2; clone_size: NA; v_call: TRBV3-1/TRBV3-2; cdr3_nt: TGTGCCAGCAGCCAAGCCGATTGGACAGGGCTTCTTCAATATGGCTACACCTTC; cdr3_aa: CASSQADWTGLLQYGYTF
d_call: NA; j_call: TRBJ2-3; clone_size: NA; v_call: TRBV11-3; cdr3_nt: TGTGCCAGCAGCGACGGGAGAACAGATACGCAGTATTTT; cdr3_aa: CASSDGRTDTQYF
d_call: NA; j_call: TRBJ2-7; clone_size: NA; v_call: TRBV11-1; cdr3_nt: TGTGCCAGCAGCTTAGGTGGAGGTCAAAGCTCCTACGAGCAGTACTTC; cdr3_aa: CASSLGGGQSSYEQYF
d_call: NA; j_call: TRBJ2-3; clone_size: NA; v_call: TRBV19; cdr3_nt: TGTGCCAGTCATGGAACAGGGAGCACAGATACGCAGTATTTT; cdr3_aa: CASHGTGSTDTQYF
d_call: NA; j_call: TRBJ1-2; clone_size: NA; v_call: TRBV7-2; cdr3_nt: TGTGCCAGCAGCTTAGAGACTCACTATGGCTACACCTTC; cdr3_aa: CASSLETHYGYTF
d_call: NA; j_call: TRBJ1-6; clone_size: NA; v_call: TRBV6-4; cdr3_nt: TGTGCCAGCGGCCTCGACAGGACCAATAATTCACCCCTCCACTTT; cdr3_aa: CASGLDRTNNSPLHF
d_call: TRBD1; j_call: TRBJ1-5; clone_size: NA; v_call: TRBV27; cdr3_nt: TGTGCCAGCAGTTTAGACAGGGCTCAGCCCCAGCATTTT; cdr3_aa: CASSLDRAQPQHF
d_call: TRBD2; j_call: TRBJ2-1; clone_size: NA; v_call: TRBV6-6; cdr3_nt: TGTGCCAGCAGTCTGGGACTAGCGGGAGTAGATGAGCAGTTCTTC; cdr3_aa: CASSLGLAGVDEQFF
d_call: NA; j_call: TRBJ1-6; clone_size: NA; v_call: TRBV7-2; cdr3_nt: TGTGCCAGCAGCTTAACAGACGCTTATAATTCACCCCTCCACTTT; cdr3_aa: CASSLTDAYNSPLHF
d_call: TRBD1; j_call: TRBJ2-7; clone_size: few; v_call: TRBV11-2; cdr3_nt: TGTGCCAGCAGCTTAGGGACAGGGGTAGCCTACGAGCAGTACTTC; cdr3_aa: CASSLGTGVAYEQYF
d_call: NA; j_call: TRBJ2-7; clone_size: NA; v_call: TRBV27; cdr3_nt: TGTGCCAGCAGTTTAGGTGCAGGGATCGACGAGCAGTACTTC; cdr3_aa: CASSLGAGIDEQYF
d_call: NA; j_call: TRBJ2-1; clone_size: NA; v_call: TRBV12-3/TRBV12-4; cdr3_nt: TGTGCCAGCAGTGTTACTAGGGTCGATGAGCAGTTCTTC; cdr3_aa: CASSVTRVDEQFF
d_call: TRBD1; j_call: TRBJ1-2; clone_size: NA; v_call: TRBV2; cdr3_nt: TGTGCCAGCAGTGAAATGGGGACAGGGGGCGTCTATGGCTACACCTTC; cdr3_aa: CASSEMGTGGVYGYTF
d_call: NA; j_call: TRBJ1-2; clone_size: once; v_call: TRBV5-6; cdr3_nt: TGTGCCAGCAGCTTCAGGGGACATGGCTACACCTTC; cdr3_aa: CASSFRGHGYTF
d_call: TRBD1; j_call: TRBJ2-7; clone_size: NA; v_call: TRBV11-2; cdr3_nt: TGTGCCAGCAGCTCCGGGACAGGGGGCTTTAGCTCCTACGAGCAGTACTTC; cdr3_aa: CASSSGTGGFSSYEQYF
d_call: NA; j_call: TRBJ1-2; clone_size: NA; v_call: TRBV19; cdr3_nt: TGTGCCAGTATTGGCGCGCGGGCTAACTATGGCTACACCTTC; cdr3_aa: CASIGARANYGYTF
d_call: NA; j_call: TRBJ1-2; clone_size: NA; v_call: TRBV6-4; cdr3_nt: TGTGCCAGCACCCTGGGAGGGGGCTATGGCTACACCTTC; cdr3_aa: CASTLGGGYGYTF
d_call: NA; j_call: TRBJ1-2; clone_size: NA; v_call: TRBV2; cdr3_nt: TGTGCCAGCAGTGAACAGATCTATGGCTACACCTTC; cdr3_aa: CASSEQIYGYTF
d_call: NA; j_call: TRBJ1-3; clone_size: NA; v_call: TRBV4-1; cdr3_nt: TGCGCCAGCAGCCAAGATGACAGAGTGACTGGAAACACCATATATTTT; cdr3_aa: CASSQDDRVTGNTIYF
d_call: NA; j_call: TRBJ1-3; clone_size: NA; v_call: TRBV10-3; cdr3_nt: TGTGCCATCAGTGACCCGGTATTCTCTGGAAACACCATATATTTT; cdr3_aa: CAISDPVFSGNTIYF
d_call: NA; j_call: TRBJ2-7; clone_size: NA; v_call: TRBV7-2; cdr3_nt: TGTGCCAGCAGCCGCCCGGCGGGACAGTCCTCCTACGAGCAGTACTTC; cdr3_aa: CASSRPAGQSSYEQYF
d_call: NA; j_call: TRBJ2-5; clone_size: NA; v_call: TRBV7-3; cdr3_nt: TGTGCCAGCAGCTTAAATCCCCTTCAAGAGACCCAGTACTTC; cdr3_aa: CASSLNPLQETQYF
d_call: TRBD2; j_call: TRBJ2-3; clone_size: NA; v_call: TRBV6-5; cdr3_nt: TGTGCCAGCAGAGTAGCGGGAGGGGACACAGATACGCAGTATTTT; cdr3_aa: CASRVAGGDTDTQYF
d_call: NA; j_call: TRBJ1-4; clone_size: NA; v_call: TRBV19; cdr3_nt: TGTGCCAGTAGGGGCGGGGGGTCAACTAATGAAAAACTGTTTTTT; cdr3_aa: CASRGGGSTNEKLFF
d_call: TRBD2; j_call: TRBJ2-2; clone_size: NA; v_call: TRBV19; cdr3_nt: TGTGCCAGTAGTATAAGTGGGAGGGGCGGGGAGCTGTTTTTT; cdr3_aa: CASSISGRGGELFF
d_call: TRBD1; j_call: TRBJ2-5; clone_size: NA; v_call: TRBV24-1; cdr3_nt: TGTGCCACCAGTGATTTAAAAATTAGGGGACAGGGGCGAGAGACCCAGTACTTC; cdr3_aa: CATSDLKIRGQGRETQYF